This TCR beta chain was identified during a study of blood T cell repertoires in COVID-19. Study context: The samples span acute and convalescent COVID-19 from the United States, Italy and Spain. PBMCs, B-cell-depleted T cells, or T cells were the source of the cDNA or gDNA that made up the material.

Original methodology: Reference gene primer amplification yielded estimated nucleated cell counts. The table came from immunoSEQ multiplex PCR; TCRdb's copy has only in-frame clones and leaves some out. V, J and clone size were drawn from that table, and D and trimming were deduced from the DNA. The data contain about 78,000 clones, approximately 86% of them seen just once; the ten biggest clones take up less than 2.5%. Sequencing was carried out using peripheral blood. This sequence originates from a woman in her sixties with acute or convalescent COVID-19.

The CDR3: CASIDRGLTGELFF. CDR3 sequence (DNA): TGTGCCAGTATCGACAGGGGGCTCACCGGGGAGCTGTTTTTT. This chain links TRBV19 with TRBJ2-2; 10 nucleotides align to TRBD1. The CDR3 sequence is 14 residues long. V shed 7 bases, J shed 4 bases, and the junction held 3 bases outside the gene matches. Germline assignment: CDR1 LNHDA and CDR2 SQIVND (reference sequence).